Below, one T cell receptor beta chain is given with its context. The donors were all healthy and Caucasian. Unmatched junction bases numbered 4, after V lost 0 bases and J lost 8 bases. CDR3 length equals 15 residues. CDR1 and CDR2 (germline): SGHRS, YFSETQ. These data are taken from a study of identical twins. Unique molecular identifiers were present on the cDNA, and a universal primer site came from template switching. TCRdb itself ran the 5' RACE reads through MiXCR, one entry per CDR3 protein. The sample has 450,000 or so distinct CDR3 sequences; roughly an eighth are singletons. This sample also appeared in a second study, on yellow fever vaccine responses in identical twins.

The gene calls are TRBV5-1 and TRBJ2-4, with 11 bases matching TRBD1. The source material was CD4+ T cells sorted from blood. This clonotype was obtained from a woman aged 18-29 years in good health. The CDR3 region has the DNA TGCGCCAGCAGCTTGGTCGGGACAGGGGGTGACATTCAGTACTTC. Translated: CASSLVGTGGDIQYF.